Listed here are 30 T cell receptor beta chains from one sample, sequenced in a study of T cells in Graves' hyperthyroidism and ophthalmopathy. The TCR beta CDR3 regions underwent amplification using RNA transcripts as the source. In the first-round RT-PCR of the TCR CDR3, the HTBI primer set was used. TCRdb redid the calling of the multiplex PCR reads with MiXCR, one entry per CDR3 protein. The sample records 450,000 to 600,000 distinct CDR3 sequences, just under 20% being singletons. Sequencing used blood. Receptors were obtained from a man aged 40-55 years with Graves' ophthalmopathy.

This clonotype occurred many times. This chain links TRBV12-3 or TRBV12-4 with TRBJ1-1, with unresolved D. The CDR3 contains 12 residues. Trimming cost V 3 bases and J 8 bases, with 10 bases left between them. The CDR3 region is CASSFDIIEAFF. Here the CDR3 DNA reads TGTGCCAGCAGTTTTGATATTATCGAAGCTTTCTTT.

The CDR3 is CASSDGPPRGTQYF. CDR3 sequence (DNA): TGTGCCAGCAGTGACGGGCCCCCCAGGGGGACCCAGTACTTC. V gene TRBV6-2 or TRBV6-3 combines with J gene TRBJ2-5, with D possibly being TRBD1 (6 bases). V lost 5 bases and J 7 bases, leaving 17 bases between the germline ends. The CDR3 extends over 14 amino acids. Germline-derived CDR1 and CDR2 are MNHEY and SVGEGT.

This clonotype was counted only a few times. The V gene is TRBV12-3 or TRBV12-4, the J gene TRBJ2-5, with 10 positions matching TRBD2. The CDR3 totals 14 residues. V shed 2 bases and J 9 bases; nucleotides not matched to a gene: 6. CDR3 amino acids: CASSLSSGRSPQYF. CDR3 bases: TGTGCCAGCAGTTTAAGTAGCGGGAGGTCGCCCCAGTACTTC.

This clonotype was found a few times. The chain links TRBV30 to TRBJ2-2; D is ambiguous. This CDR3 spans 16 amino acids. Trimming took 4 bases from V and 13 from J, leaving 28 bases between them. Germline V gives CDR1 GTSNPN, CDR2 SVGIG (reference sequence). The CDR3 sequence is CAWNLDGYNTDKRLFF. CDR3 in DNA: TGTGCCTGGAACTTGGACGGTTATAACACCGATAAGCGGCTGTTTTTT.

The CDR3 sequence is CASSFPGSGYTF. The CDR3 region has the DNA TGTGCCAGCAGTTTCCCGGGGTCCGGCTACACCTTC. The chain carries TRBV12-3 or TRBV12-4 and TRBJ1-2; D remains unclear. CDR3 length: 12 residues. V was shortened by 3 bases and J by 8 bases, with 10 bases between the two germline ends.

This clonotype was observed a handful of times. The V gene is TRBV20-1, the J gene TRBJ1-1; no clear D gene. The CDR3 totals 14 residues. Germline V CDR1 and CDR2: DFQATT, SNEGSKA (reference sequence). Trimming removed 2 bases at V and 0 bases at J, with 10 bases between. This CDR3 reads CSARRLRMNTEAFF. The CDR3 DNA sequence: TGCAGTGCTAGAAGGCTACGGATGAACACTGAAGCTTTCTTT.

This sequence joins TRBV18 and TRBJ2-5; D is unresolved. The V and J ends lost 4 bases and 3 bases respectively, with 15 bases between them. The CDR3 runs 15 residues. Per the germline V gene, CDR1 is KGHSH and CDR2 is LQKENI. The CDR3 protein is CASSRVARAEETQYF. CDR3 DNA: TGTGCCAGCTCACGGGTCGCTCGGGCAGAAGAGACCCAGTACTTC.

This clonotype showed up many times. The chain recombines TRBV2 with TRBJ2-5; D perhaps matches TRBD2 (6 bases). V lost 6 bases to trimming and J lost 6 bases, with 17 bases between them. The CDR3 contains 14 residues. Germline V gene sequence: CDR1 SNHLY, CDR2 FYNNEI. The CDR3 sequence is CASSPTVGGKTQYF. The CDR3, as DNA: TGTGCCAGCAGCCCTACAGTGGGCGGGAAGACCCAGTACTTC. Full variable domain (outside the CDR3, taken from reference TRBV2 and TRBJ2-5): EPEVTQTPSHQVTQMGQEVILRCVPISNHLYFYWYRQILGQKVEFLVSFYNNEISEKSEIFDDQFSVERPDGSNFTLKIRSTKLEDSAMYFCASSPTVGGKTQYFGPGTRLLVL.

This clonotype was detected only a few times. The chain has TRBV6-4 and TRBJ2-3; 9 bases align to TRBD1. Germline trimming cut 6 bases from V and 6 bases from J; bases unmatched to any gene: 10. CDR1 is MRHNA and CDR2 is SNTAGT in the germline V gene. This CDR3 has 15 residues. CDR3 nucleotide sequence: TGTGCCAGCAGCCCAGGGGACAGGGATTTCGATACGCAGTATTTT. This sequence encodes CASSPGDRDFDTQYF.

There are many counts of this clonotype. This sequence joins TRBV18 and TRBJ2-5; no firm D call. CDR1 and CDR2 from the germline V gene are KGHSH and LQKENI. The CDR3 spans 13 residues. Deletions cut 2 bases from V and 7 bases from J, with 11 bases between. The CDR3 here is CASSPEKFGTQYF. As DNA, the CDR3 is TGTGCCAGCTCACCAGAGAAGTTCGGGACCCAGTACTTC.

This clonotype was seen many times. The chain uses TRBV3-1 and TRBJ1-1; TRBD1 might be the D (6 bases). This CDR3 region has 13 residues. V lost 6 bases, J lost 3 bases, and 11 bases lay in between. The germline gives CDR1 LGHDT, CDR2 YNNKEL (reference sequence). The CDR3 DNA sequence: TGTGCCAGCAGAACCTCAGGGGACACTGAAGCTTTCTTT. Residues: CASRTSGDTEAFF.

Here the CDR3 reads CSAQPHLGSNQPQHF. The CDR3 bases are TGCAGTGCCCAACCCCACCTGGGGAGCAATCAGCCCCAGCATTTT. The rearrangement uses TRBV20-1 and TRBJ1-5; no clear D. The CDR3 sequence is 15 residues long. Trimming took off 6 bases at V and 1 base at J, with 16 bases between the two ends. Germline CDR1 reads DFQATT; CDR2 reads SNEGSKA (reference sequence).

There are a few counts of this clonotype. This chain joins TRBV5-1 and TRBJ1-1, with 8 nucleotides matching TRBD1. V lost 3 bases and J lost 7; bases outside the gene matches: 5. The CDR3 is made up of 13 amino acids. Germline lookup yields CDR1 SGHRS and CDR2 YFSETQ. DNA for the CDR3: TGCGCCAGCAGCTCCGGACAGGGCGGTGAAGCTTTCTTT. Translated: CASSSGQGGEAFF.

This clonotype was counted ten times or more. The genes are TRBV2 and TRBJ2-5, with D hard to call. V gave up 2 bases and J gave up 3 bases, with 7 bases separating them. The CDR3 covers 13 residues. Germline-derived CDR1 and CDR2 are SNHLY and FYNNEI. The CDR3 DNA sequence: TGTGCCAGCAGTGAATACCTAGAAGAGACCCAGTACTTC. Its translation: CASSEYLEETQYF.

As concerns this clonotype: The junction shows a germline mismatch at one end, possibly a read error. CDR3 DNA sequence: TGTGCCAGCAACTTAGAAGTGGGCACAGATACGCAGTATTTT. As protein: CASNLEVGTDTQYF. The rearrangement links TRBV11-1 to TRBJ2-3; D not resolved. Germline-derived CDR1 and CDR2 are SGHAT and FQDESV (reference sequence). CDR3 length: 14 amino acids.

This chain links TRBV5-8 with TRBJ1-5; 7 positions match TRBD1. The germline gives CDR1 SGHTS, CDR2 YDEGEE. This CDR3 region has 13 residues. The V gene end was trimmed by 5 bases and the J gene end by 4 bases; junction bases not matched to a gene: 3. CDR3 sequence reads: CASSGQENQPQHF. CDR3 in DNA: TGTGCCAGCAGTGGACAGGAAAATCAGCCCCAGCATTTT.

This clonotype was detected ten times or more. The chain links TRBV20-1 to TRBJ2-1; possibly TRBD2 for D (6 bases). V lost 6 bases and J 4 bases, leaving 13 bases between the germline ends. CDR1 is DFQATT and CDR2 is SNEGSKA in the germline V gene (reference sequence). The CDR3 is 13 amino acids. The CDR3 spells CSANLGGYNEQFF. Written as DNA, the CDR3 is TGCAGTGCCAACTTAGGAGGGTACAATGAGCAGTTCTTC.

This sequence joins TRBV4-1 and TRBJ2-7; possible D gene TRBD1, 6 bases. The V and J ends lost 0 bases and 5 bases respectively, with 11 bases between them. CDR3 length: 14 amino acids. Germline CDR1 and CDR2: MGHRA and YSYEKL. In DNA form, the CDR3 reads TGCGCCAGCAGCCAAGAGTCAGGGGCTAACGAGCAGTACTTC. As protein: CASSQESGANEQYF.

The chain is built from TRBV19 and TRBJ1-3; D is undetermined. CDR1 is LNHDA and CDR2 is SQIVND in the germline V gene (reference sequence). V lost 8 bases, J lost 0 bases, and 14 bases lay in between. The CDR3 covers 15 residues. CDR3 residues: CASETGRISGNTIYF. The CDR3 region has the DNA TGTGCCAGTGAAACTGGCCGGATCTCTGGAAACACCATATATTTT.

This clonotype was observed many times. V is TRBV27 and J is TRBJ2-7; 7 nucleotides line up with TRBD1. V was clipped by 5 bases and J by 5 bases; unmatched bases: 9. Germline CDR1 and CDR2: MNHEY and SMNVEV (reference sequence). CDR3 length: 14 residues. As DNA, the CDR3 is TGTGCCAGCAGTCCGTCACCAGGGGGTCACGAGCAGTACTTC. Protein product: CASSPSPGGHEQYF.

The rearrangement links TRBV2 to TRBJ2-7, with TRBD1 matching 10 bases. In germline, CDR1 is SNHLY, CDR2 FYNNEI. This CDR3 has 15 amino acids. CDR3 DNA sequence: TGTGCCAGCAGTGAGAGGCGGGGGACAGGGGATCTCACCGCGGTC. Amino acids: CASSERRGTGDLTAV.

This clonotype has a handful of counts. The chain recombines TRBV28 with TRBJ2-1, with TRBD1 matching 9 bases. The CDR3 contains 14 residues. The junction had 5 bases not matched to a gene; V was cut back by 6 bases and J by 5 bases. CDR1 MDHEN and CDR2 SYDVKM come from the germline V gene. As DNA, the CDR3 is TGTGCCAGCAGCTTACAGGGGGCCGACAATGAGCAGTTCTTC. Protein product: CASSLQGADNEQFF.

In this sample, this clonotype turned up many times. V gene TRBV12-3 or TRBV12-4 combines with J gene TRBJ1-4, with D possibly TRBD1 on 6 matching bases. Trimming removed 3 bases at V and 11 bases at J, with 13 bases between. CDR3 length equals 13 residues. Here the CDR3 reads CASSFRDTKKLFF. Written as DNA, the CDR3 is TGTGCCAGCAGTTTCCGGGACACGAAGAAACTGTTTTTT.

This clonotype came up a few times. The chain uses TRBV20-1 and TRBJ2-5; TRBD1 is a possible D gene (7 bases). The CDR3 has 13 residues. CDR1 and CDR2 (germline): DFQATT, SNEGSKA (reference sequence). V lost 3 bases and J lost 5, with 13 bases in between. The CDR3 bases are TGCAGTGCTAGCCCAGGGGGGTGGGAGACCCAGTACTTC. Its translation: CSASPGGWETQYF.

This clonotype was recorded many times. This chain connects TRBV7-3 to TRBJ2-7; a weak D match, TRBD1 (7 bases). The V gene lost 5 bases and the J gene lost 6 bases, with 17 bases spanning the gap. The CDR3 has 14 residues. Looked up from germline, CDR1 is SGHTA and CDR2 is FQGTGA. CDR3 region: CASSVGLQGSEQYF. CDR3 coding DNA: TGTGCCAGCAGCGTTGGACTACAGGGGTCCGAGCAGTACTTC.

The chain combines TRBV7-9 with TRBJ2-7; no firm D call. V lost 5 bases and J 3 bases, leaving 17 bases between the germline ends. CDR3 size: 15 residues. The germline V gene has CDR1 SEHNR and CDR2 FQNEAQ (reference sequence). DNA for the CDR3: TGTGCCAGCAGCCCCCCGACGGCGACCGACTACGAGCAGTACTTC. This encodes CASSPPTATDYEQYF.

The chain couples TRBV3-1 to TRBJ2-3, with 9 bases identical to TRBD1. This CDR3 region has 14 residues. Trimming took 3 bases from V and 6 from J; bases not matched to a gene: 4. Germline V gene sequence: CDR1 LGHDT, CDR2 YNNKEL (reference sequence). Written as DNA, the CDR3 is TGTGCCAGCAGCCAGGGGACAGGGTTTGATACGCAGTATTTT. Its translation: CASSQGTGFDTQYF.

V gene TRBV19 combines with J gene TRBJ2-7; 9 bases match TRBD1. Trimming cost V 2 bases and J 3 bases; bases outside gene matches: 5. This CDR3 has 15 amino acids. Germline-derived CDR1 and CDR2 are LNHDA and SQIVND (reference sequence). CDR3 DNA: TGTGCCAGTAGTATAACCGGGACAGGGTTCTACGAGCAGTACTTC. Translated, it gives CASSITGTGFYEQYF.

This clonotype showed up just a few times. The junction shows a germline mismatch at one end, possibly a read error. The CDR3 loop reads CASSDWDRDEQYF. CDR3 nucleotides: TGTGCCAGCAGTGATTGGGACAGGGACGAGCAGTACTTC. The chain carries TRBV10-3 and TRBJ2-7, with 9 bases lining up with TRBD1. CDR1 ENHRY and CDR2 SYGVKD come from the germline V gene. The CDR3 consists of 13 residues.

The J gene is TRBJ2-1, the V gene TRBV9, with D maybe TRBD1 (7 bases). V was trimmed by 0 bases and J by 2 bases, leaving 15 bases between them. The CDR3 sequence is 17 residues long. Germline V gene data show CDR1 as SGDLS and CDR2 as YYNGEE. CDR3 protein: CASSVGRGRGAYNEQFF. The DNA of the CDR3 is TGTGCCAGCAGCGTAGGCAGGGGCAGGGGGGCCTACAATGAGCAGTTCTTC.